These 12 T cell receptor beta chains were sequenced from one sample in a study of blood T cell repertoires in COVID-19. TCRdb's table, derived via immunoSEQ multiplex PCR, lists solely in-frame clones and lacks some. Among over 130,000 clones listed, about 82% were seen once. The specimen sequenced was peripheral blood. These receptors originate from a woman aged 80 or over with active or convalescent COVID-19.

J is TRBJ1-5 and V is TRBV30; 7 nucleotides agree with TRBD1. The CDR3 is 17 residues long. Trimming at V came to 2 bases and at J to 3 bases, leaving 13 bases not matched to a gene. The germline V gene has CDR1 GTSNPN and CDR2 SVGIG (reference sequence). CDR3 nucleotides: TGTGCCTGGAGTTCAAGAAGGGGACAGACTATCAATCAGCCCCAGCATTTT. It is translated as CAWSSRRGQTINQPQHF.

CDR3 DNA sequence: TGTGCCAGCAGCCTCACGGCGGATAGCAATCAGCCCCAGCATTTT. Protein sequence: CASSLTADSNQPQHF. This rearrangement joins TRBV6-5 to TRBJ1-5; D remains ambiguous. Trimming removed 6 bases at V and 0 bases at J, with 12 bases between. This CDR3 has 15 amino acids. Looked up from germline, CDR1 is MNHEY and CDR2 is SVGAGI.

V is TRBV30 and J is TRBJ1-3, with TRBD1 matching over 7 bases. The CDR3 has 16 residues. Germline V gives CDR1 GTSNPN, CDR2 SVGIG (reference sequence). The V and J ends lost 3 bases and 3 bases, in that order; junction bases with no gene match: 11. The CDR3 nucleotides read TGTGCCTGGAGCGATTATTCACAGGGGAGTGGAAACACCATATATTTT. Its translation is CAWSDYSQGSGNTIYF.

This chain links TRBV7-2 with TRBJ1-2, with D hard to call. CDR3 length: 14 residues. Germline V gives CDR1 SGHTA, CDR2 FQGNSA. V gave up 0 bases and J gave up 8 bases, with 13 bases separating them. The CDR3 DNA sequence: TGTGCCAGCAGCTTAGCTTGGTCAGGAACCGGCTACACCTTC. Protein: CASSLAWSGTGYTF.

The chain couples TRBV18 to TRBJ2-7; D gene ambiguous. In germline, CDR1 is KGHSH, CDR2 LQKENI. The CDR3 loop spans 15 amino acids. Deletions cut 0 bases from V and 0 bases from J, with 9 bases between. CDR3 loop: CASSPPNSYSYEQYF. The CDR3 DNA follows: TGTGCCAGCTCACCACCGAACAGTTACTCCTACGAGCAGTACTTC.

In its sample, this clone was seen once. V usage is TRBV30 and J usage is TRBJ1-6; 8 positions match TRBD1. Germline values: CDR1 GTSNPN, CDR2 SVGIG (reference sequence). This CDR3 has 16 amino acids. V lost 8 bases, J lost 7 bases, and 16 bases stayed unmatched. CDR3 nucleotide sequence: TGTGCCAGACAAGAGTTAGGACAGGGACAGAATTCACCCCTCCACTTT. Protein: CARQELGQGQNSPLHF.

The chain employs TRBV5-6 and TRBJ1-5; 10 bases agree with TRBD1. This CDR3 has 16 residues. Germline assignment: CDR1 SGHDT and CDR2 YYEEEE. J was trimmed by 0 bases and V by 0 bases; bases with no gene match: 0. CDR3: CASSLGDRGSNQPQHF. In DNA form, the CDR3 reads TGTGCCAGCAGCTTGGGGGACAGGGGTAGCAATCAGCCCCAGCATTTT.

The gene calls are TRBV14 and TRBJ2-1; 12 positions match TRBD2. Trimming removed 0 bases from V and 10 bases from J; junction bases left unmatched: 4. Germline CDR1 and CDR2: SGHDN and FVKESK. The CDR3 extends over 15 amino acids. CDR3 sequence (DNA): TGTGCCAGCAGCCAAGATCTAGCGGGGGGGCGCGAGCAGTTCTTC. It translates to CASSQDLAGGREQFF.

In this sample, this clone turned up once. The CDR3 protein is CAWSDGGENYGYTF. The CDR3 nucleotides read TGTGCCTGGTCCGACGGGGGGGAAAACTATGGCTACACCTTC. The chain is built from TRBV30 and TRBJ1-2; possible D gene TRBD1, 5 bases. The germline V gene encodes CDR1 GTSNPN and CDR2 SVGIG (reference sequence). The ends were cut back, 5 bases at V and 2 bases at J, with 15 bases in the middle. The CDR3 loop spans 14 amino acids.

In this sample, this clone turned up once. This sequence joins TRBV7-2 and TRBJ2-3; 8 nucleotides match TRBD2. Trimming cost V 4 bases and J 4 bases; bases outside gene matches: 10. The CDR3 runs 16 residues. The germline V gene encodes CDR1 SGHTA and CDR2 FQGNSA. CDR3 residues: CASSSRGRGVADTQYF. In DNA, the CDR3 is TGTGCCAGCAGCTCCCGTGGGCGGGGGGTTGCAGATACGCAGTATTTT.

This rearrangement joins TRBV2 to TRBJ1-5; no reliable D call. The length of the CDR3 is 13 residues. The ends were cut back, 3 bases at V and 4 bases at J, with 7 bases in the middle. Germline CDR1 SNHLY, CDR2 FYNNEI. The CDR3 coding sequence is TGTGCCAGCAGTGAGAACAGAAATCAGCCCCAGCATTTT. Translation: CASSENRNQPQHF.

This clone has only a few counts. This chain connects TRBV5-1 to TRBJ2-1; D is possibly TRBD2 (5 bases). CDR1 and CDR2 (germline): SGHRS, YFSETQ. The CDR3 covers 13 residues. V was trimmed by 4 bases and J by 5 bases, leaving 10 bases between them. The CDR3 sequence: CASSNGVDNEQFF. CDR3 nucleotide sequence: TGCGCCAGCAGCAACGGGGTAGACAATGAGCAGTTCTTC.